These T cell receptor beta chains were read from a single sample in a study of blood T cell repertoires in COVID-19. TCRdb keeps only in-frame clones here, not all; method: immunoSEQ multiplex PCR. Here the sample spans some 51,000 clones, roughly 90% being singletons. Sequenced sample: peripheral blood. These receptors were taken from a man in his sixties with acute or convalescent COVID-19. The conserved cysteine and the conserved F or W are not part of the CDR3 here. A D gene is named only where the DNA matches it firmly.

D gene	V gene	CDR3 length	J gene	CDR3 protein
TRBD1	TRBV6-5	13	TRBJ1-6	ASRSGTGWNSPLH
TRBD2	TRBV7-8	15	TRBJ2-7	ASSFPGTSGRAYEQY
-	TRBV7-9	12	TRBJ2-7	ASSLGRTEDEQY
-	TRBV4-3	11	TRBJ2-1	ASSQEGGVEQF
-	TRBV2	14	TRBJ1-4	ASSQSAGARVQKLF
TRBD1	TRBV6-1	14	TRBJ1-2	ASSDRGQGNLYGYT
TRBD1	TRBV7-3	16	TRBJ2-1	ASSFSPPRDRVNNEQF
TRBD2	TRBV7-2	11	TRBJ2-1	ASSLAVAGEQF
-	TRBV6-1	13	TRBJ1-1	ASSEVRAGNTEAF
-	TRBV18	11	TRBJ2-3	ASSLRGPDTQY
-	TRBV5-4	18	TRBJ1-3	ASSLGTPRRRGSSGNTIY
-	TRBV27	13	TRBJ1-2	ASSLSYSDDYGYT
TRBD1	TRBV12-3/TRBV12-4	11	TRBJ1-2	ASRPGGAGGYT
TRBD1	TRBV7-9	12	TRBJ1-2	ASRKDTGDGGYT
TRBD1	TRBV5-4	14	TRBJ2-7	ASSLEAGQGVYEQY
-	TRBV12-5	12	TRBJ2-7	ASAVGGTFDEQY
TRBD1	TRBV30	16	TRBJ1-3	AWSGMKGQRCSGNTIY
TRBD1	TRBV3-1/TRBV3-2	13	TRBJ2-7	ASSRGQVTYYEQY
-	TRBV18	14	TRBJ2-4	ASSPQGGRAKNIQY
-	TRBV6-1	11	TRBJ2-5	ASSEHRSETQY
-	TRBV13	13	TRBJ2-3	ASSYRYEGTDTQY
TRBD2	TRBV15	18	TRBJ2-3	ATSREPGLAGGPSTDTQY
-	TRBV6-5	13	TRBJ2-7	ASSSRSGGAAEQY
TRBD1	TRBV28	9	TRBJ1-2	AIGGASGYT
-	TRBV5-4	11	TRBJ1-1	ASSSRQGTEAF
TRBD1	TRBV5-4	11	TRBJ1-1	ASSLSEGGKAF
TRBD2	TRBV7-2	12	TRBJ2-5	ASSLAGGSETQY
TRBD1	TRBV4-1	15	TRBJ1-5	ASSVRPYRGPNQPQH
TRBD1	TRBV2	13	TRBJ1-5	ASRRGTGKGQPQH
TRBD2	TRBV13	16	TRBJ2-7	ASSSQTVAGAPPYEQY
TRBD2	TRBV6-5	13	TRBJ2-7	ASSYSGTGGYEQY
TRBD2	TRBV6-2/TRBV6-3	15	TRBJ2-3	ASSWTLAGVYPDTQY
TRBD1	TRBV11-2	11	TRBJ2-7	ASSSYRGDEQY
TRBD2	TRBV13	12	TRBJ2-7	ASSLAGGVYEQY
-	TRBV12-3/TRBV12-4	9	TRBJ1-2	ASSDFYGYT
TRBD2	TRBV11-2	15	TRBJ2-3	ASSFSPSGGFMDTQY
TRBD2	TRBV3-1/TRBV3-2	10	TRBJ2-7	ASSPPSGEQY
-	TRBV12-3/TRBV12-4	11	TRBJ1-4	ASSYRLNEKLF
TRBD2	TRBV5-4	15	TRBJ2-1	AIIPKASGKSYNEQF
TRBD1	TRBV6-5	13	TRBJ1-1	ASSIDRGMNTEAF
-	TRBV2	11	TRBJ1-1	ASILDRNTEAF
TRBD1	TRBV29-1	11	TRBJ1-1	SAPGQGLAEAF
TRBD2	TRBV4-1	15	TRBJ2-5	ASSQQMGVGLAMTQY
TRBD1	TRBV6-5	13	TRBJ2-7	ASSYSAGGIYEQY
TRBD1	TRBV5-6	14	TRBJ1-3	ASSLVGQGEGNTIY